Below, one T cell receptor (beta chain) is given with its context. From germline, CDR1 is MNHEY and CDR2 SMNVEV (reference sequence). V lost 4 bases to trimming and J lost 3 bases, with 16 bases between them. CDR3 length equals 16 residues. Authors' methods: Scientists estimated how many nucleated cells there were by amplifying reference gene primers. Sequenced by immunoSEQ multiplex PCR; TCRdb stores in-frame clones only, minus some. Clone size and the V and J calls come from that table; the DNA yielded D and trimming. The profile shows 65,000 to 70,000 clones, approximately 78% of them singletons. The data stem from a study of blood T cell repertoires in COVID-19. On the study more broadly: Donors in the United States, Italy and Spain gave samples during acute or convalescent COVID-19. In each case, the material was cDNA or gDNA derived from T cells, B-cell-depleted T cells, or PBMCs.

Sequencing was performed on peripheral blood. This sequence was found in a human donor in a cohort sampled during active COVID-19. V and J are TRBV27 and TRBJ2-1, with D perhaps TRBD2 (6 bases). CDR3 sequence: CASSSPGLQYYNEQFF. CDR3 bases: TGTGCCAGCAGTTCCCCGGGACTCCAGTACTACAATGAGCAGTTCTTC.